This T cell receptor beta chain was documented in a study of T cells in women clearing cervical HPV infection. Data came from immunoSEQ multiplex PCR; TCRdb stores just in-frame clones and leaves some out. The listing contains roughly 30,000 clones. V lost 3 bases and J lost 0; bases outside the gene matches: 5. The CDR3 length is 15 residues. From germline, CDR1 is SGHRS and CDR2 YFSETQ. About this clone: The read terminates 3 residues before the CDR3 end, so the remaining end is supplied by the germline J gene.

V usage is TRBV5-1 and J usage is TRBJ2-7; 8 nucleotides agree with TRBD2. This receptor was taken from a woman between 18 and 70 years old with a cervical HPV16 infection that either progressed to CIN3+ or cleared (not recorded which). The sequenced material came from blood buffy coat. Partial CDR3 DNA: TGCGCCAGCAGCTGGCTTAGCGGGACCTCCTACGAG. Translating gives CASSWLSGTSYE. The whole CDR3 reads CASSWLSGTSYEQYF.